This record concerns one T cell receptor (beta chain) sequence. The sample belongs to a study of T cell responses to AZD1222 COVID-19 vaccine. As for the study in general: Analysis merged second doses at about 4 or about 12 weeks.

This table comes from immunoSEQ multiplex PCR, and its TCRdb copy is limited to in-frame clones, with some not included. The sample has about 110,000 clones; 85% to 95% are singletons. The sample here was peripheral blood, taken on day 0 of AZD1222 vaccination. This receptor was obtained from an adult in good health.

The CDR3 DNA reads as TGTGCCAGCAGCCAACCCCAGGACAGTAACTATGGCTACACCTTC. Translating gives CASSQPQDSNYGYTF. The rearrangement links TRBV4-2 to TRBJ1-2; maybe TRBD1 (6 bases). CDR1 and CDR2 from the germline V gene are LGHNA and YNFKEQ. The CDR3 runs to 15 residues. V was clipped by 2 bases and J by 1 base, with 11 bases between them.